The sequence of this T cell receptor beta chain was determined in a study of blood T cell repertoires in COVID-19. Overall study: Material from acute and convalescent COVID-19 was sourced from the United States, Italy and Spain. Sample material is recorded as cDNA or gDNA derived from T cells, B-cell-depleted T cells, or PBMCs.

In the authors' methods: Reference gene primer amplification yielded estimated nucleated cell counts. Data came from immunoSEQ multiplex PCR; TCRdb stores just in-frame clones and leaves some out. V and J calls and clone size follow that table, whereas D and trimming were derived from the DNA. The profile covers about 200,000 clones, with almost 90% appearing a single time and around 1.5% taken by the ten largest. The sample taken for sequencing was peripheral blood. The receptor's source is a man aged 18 to 29 with active or convalescent COVID-19.

CDR3 sequence (DNA): TGTGCCAGTAGTATTCGCTCTGGGGCCAACGTCCTGACTTTC. Protein sequence: CASSIRSGANVLTF. The chain has TRBV19 and TRBJ2-6, with D unclear. The ends were cut back, 3 bases at V and 0 bases at J, with 3 bases in the middle. Germline CDR1 is LNHDA and CDR2 is SQIVND (reference sequence). The CDR3 consists of 14 residues.